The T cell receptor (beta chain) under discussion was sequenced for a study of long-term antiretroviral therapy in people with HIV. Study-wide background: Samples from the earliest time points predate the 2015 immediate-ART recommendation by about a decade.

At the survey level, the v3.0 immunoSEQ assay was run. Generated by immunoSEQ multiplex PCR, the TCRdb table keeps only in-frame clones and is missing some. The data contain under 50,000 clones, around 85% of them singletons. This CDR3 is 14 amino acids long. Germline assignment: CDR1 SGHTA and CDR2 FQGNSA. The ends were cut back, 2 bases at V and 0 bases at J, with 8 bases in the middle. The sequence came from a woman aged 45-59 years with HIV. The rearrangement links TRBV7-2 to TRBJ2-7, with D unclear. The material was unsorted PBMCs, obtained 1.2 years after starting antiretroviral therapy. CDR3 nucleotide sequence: TGTGCCAGCAGCTTATCTCCTGTCTCCTACGAGCAGTACTTC. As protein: CASSLSPVSYEQYF.